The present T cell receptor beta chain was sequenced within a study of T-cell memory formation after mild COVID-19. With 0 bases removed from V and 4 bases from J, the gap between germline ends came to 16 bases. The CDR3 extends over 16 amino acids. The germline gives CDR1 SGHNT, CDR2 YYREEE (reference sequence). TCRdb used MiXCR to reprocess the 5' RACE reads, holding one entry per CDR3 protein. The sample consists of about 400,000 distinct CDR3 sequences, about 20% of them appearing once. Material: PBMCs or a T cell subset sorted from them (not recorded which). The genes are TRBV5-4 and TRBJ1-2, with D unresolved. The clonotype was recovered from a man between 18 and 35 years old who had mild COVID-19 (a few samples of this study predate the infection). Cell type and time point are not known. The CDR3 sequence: CASSLVGDAPAYGYTF. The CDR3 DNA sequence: TGTGCCAGCAGCTTGGTGGGAGATGCCCCCGCCTATGGCTACACCTTC.